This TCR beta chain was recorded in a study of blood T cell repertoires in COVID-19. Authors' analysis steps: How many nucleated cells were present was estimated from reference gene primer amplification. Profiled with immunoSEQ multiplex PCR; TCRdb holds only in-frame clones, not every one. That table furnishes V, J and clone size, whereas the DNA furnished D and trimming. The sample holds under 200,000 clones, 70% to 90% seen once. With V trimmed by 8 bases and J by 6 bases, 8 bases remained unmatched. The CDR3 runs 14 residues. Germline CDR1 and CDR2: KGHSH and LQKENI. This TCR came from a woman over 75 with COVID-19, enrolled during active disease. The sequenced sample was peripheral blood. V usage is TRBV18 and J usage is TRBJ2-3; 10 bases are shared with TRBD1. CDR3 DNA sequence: TGTGCCAGCCAACGGGACAGGGGATCGGATACGCAGTATTTT. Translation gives CASQRDRGSDTQYF.